The rows below give T cell receptor beta chains drawn from one sample of a study of control samples from healthy donors and cancer patients. Method: immunoSEQ multiplex PCR; TCRdb's copy keeps in-frame clones and lacks some. Among approximately 170,000 clones listed, roughly 88% were seen once. Sequencing was performed on blood. Every receptor here comes from a woman in her twenties or thirties in good health. The CDR3 runs from the conserved cysteine through the conserved F or W. The order of the fields is D gene, clone size, V gene, J gene, CDR3 protein, CDR3 DNA. D genes are given only for firm matches. Size values are once, few and many counts, or a class for expanded clones, and some rows have none.

>TRBD1|few|TRBV25-1|TRBJ2-2
CASSEYGGTGRTGELFF
TGTGCCAGCAGTGAATATGGTGGGACAGGGCGGACCGGGGAGCTGTTTTTT
>TRBD1|NA|TRBV7-8|TRBJ2-3
CASNRGYTDTQYF
TGTGCCAGCAACAGGGGTTACACAGATACGCAGTATTTT
>NA|NA|TRBV24-1|TRBJ2-3
CATSFLGSRDTQYF
TGTGCCACCAGTTTCCTGGGCTCGAGAGATACGCAGTATTTT
>NA|NA|TRBV27|TRBJ2-3
CASSLGSRSTDTQYF
TGTGCCAGCAGTTTAGGGTCTAGGAGCACAGATACGCAGTATTTT
>TRBD1|NA|TRBV28|TRBJ2-7
CASSPTPWTGGFHEQYF
TGTGCCAGCAGTCCAACACCCTGGACAGGGGGCTTCCACGAGCAGTACTTC
>NA|once|TRBV6-5|TRBJ1-2
CASSYSPGLGYGYTF
TGTGCCAGCAGTTACTCGCCGGGCTTAGGCTATGGCTACACCTTC
>TRBD2|once|TRBV18|TRBJ2-1
CASSPPGSGSSYNEQFF
TGTGCCAGCTCACCCCCCGGTAGCGGGTCCTCCTACAATGAGCAGTTCTTC
>NA|NA|TRBV28|TRBJ2-3
CASSLQGTDTQYF
TGTGCCAGCAGTTTACAGGGGACAGATACGCAGTATTTT
>NA|NA|TRBV18|TRBJ2-7
CASSPTIAEPSYEQYF
TGTGCCAGCTCACCAACGATAGCGGAACCCTCCTACGAGCAGTACTTC
>NA|NA|TRBV19|TRBJ1-6
CASSMAVVVGSPLHF
TGTGCCAGTAGTATGGCGGTGGTAGTGGGCTCACCCCTCCACTTT
>NA|NA|TRBV5-5|TRBJ1-5
CASSSNGDRAQHF
TGTGCCAGCAGCTCCAACGGCGACAGAGCCCAGCATTTT
>NA|NA|TRBV29-1|TRBJ2-1
CSVETDYNEQFF
TGCAGCGTTGAGACAGACTACAATGAGCAGTTCTTC
>NA|once|TRBV5-1|TRBJ2-7
CASSLEKASSYEQYF
TGCGCCAGCAGCTTGGAGAAGGCCAGCTCCTACGAGCAGTACTTC
>NA|NA|TRBV15|TRBJ1-6
CATSRDLARSSYNSPLHF
TGTGCCACCAGCAGAGATCTTGCCAGGAGCTCCTATAATTCACCCCTCCACTTT
>NA|NA|TRBV7-9|TRBJ2-1
CASSPRTTRVRDNEQFF
TGTGCCAGCAGCCCACGCACCACACGGGTAAGGGACAATGAGCAGTTCTTC
>TRBD1|medium-sized|TRBV28|TRBJ1-2
CASSFEGAWRGYTF
TGTGCCAGCAGTTTTGAGGGGGCATGGAGGGGCTACACCTTC
>NA|NA|TRBV11-2|TRBJ2-7
CASGKGGIAYEQYF
TGTGCCAGCGGAAAAGGGGGGATCGCCTACGAGCAGTACTTC
>NA|NA|TRBV2|TRBJ2-1
CASSKEVANYNEQFF
TGTGCCAGCAGTAAGGAAGTAGCGAACTACAATGAGCAGTTCTTC
>NA|NA|TRBV5-1|TRBJ1-1
CASSPGGGSEAFF
TGCGCCAGCAGCCCCGGTGGGGGCTCTGAAGCTTTCTTT
>TRBD1|NA|TRBV5-4|TRBJ1-3
CASSLTGGGQGNTIYF
TGTGCCAGCAGCTTGACAGGGGGCGGACAAGGAAACACCATATATTTT
>NA|NA|TRBV6-1|TRBJ2-7
CASSEQGQLFSYEQYF
TGTGCCAGCAGTGAACAAGGACAGCTCTTCTCCTACGAGCAGTACTTC
>NA|NA|TRBV4-1|TRBJ1-6
CASSQVADSPLHF
TGCGCCAGCAGCCAAGTTGCCGATTCACCCCTCCACTTT
>NA|NA|TRBV19|TRBJ2-1
CASVADSSYNEQFF
TGTGCCAGCGTAGCGGACAGCTCCTACAATGAGCAGTTCTTC
>TRBD1|NA|TRBV2|TRBJ2-1
CASRGLGQHRDEQFF
TGTGCCAGCAGGGGGCTGGGACAGCATAGAGATGAGCAGTTCTTC
>NA|NA|TRBV7-8|TRBJ1-4
CASRTGREAKLFF
TGTGCCAGCAGAACTGGACGGGAAGCGAAACTGTTTTTT
>TRBD1|NA|TRBV20-1|TRBJ1-1
CSAQGTGEAFF
TGCAGTGCCCAAGGGACAGGTGAAGCTTTCTTT
>NA|NA|TRBV11-1|TRBJ2-7
CASSLVSGDSYEQYF
TGTGCCAGCAGCTTGGTTTCAGGGGATTCCTACGAGCAGTACTTC
>NA|NA|TRBV4-2|TRBJ2-1
CASSQGNDYNEQFF
TGTGCCAGCAGCCAAGGTAACGACTACAATGAGCAGTTCTTC
>NA|NA|TRBV10-3|TRBJ2-7
CAISESPMPSSQEQYF
TGTGCCATCAGTGAGTCACCTATGCCCTCTAGTCAAGAGCAGTACTTC
>NA|NA|TRBV1|TRBJ2-5
CTSSQDIRASGGSQETQYF
TGCACCAGCAGCCAAGATATAAGGGCTAGCGGGGGGTCCCAAGAGACCCAGTACTTC
>NA|NA|TRBV28|TRBJ2-7
CASSSGFHEQYF
TGTGCCAGCAGCTCAGGATTCCACGAGCAGTACTTC
>NA|NA|TRBV2|TRBJ2-5
CASSEGQEANF
TGTGCCAGCAGTGAAGGACAGGAAGCGAACTTC
>NA|few|TRBV2|TRBJ2-7
CASSEFGTEQYF
TGTGCCAGCAGTGAATTCGGCACCGAGCAGTACTTC
>TRBD1|few|TRBV6-5|TRBJ1-1
CASTRDRASNTEAFF
TGTGCCAGCACCCGGGACAGGGCATCGAACACTGAAGCTTTCTTT
>NA|NA|TRBV10-3|TRBJ1-4
CAISEYRDTNEKLFF
TGTGCCATCAGTGAGTACCGGGACACCAATGAAAAACTGTTTTTT
>NA|NA|TRBV28|TRBJ2-4
CASSENGLAKNIQYF
TGTGCCAGCAGTGAAAACGGACTAGCCAAAAACATTCAGTACTTC
>TRBD1|NA|TRBV6-2/TRBV6-3|TRBJ2-1
CASSSDRGFEQFF
TGTGCCAGCAGTTCGGACAGGGGGTTTGAGCAGTTCTTC
>TRBD1|NA|TRBV4-1|TRBJ2-3
CASSQGQGNYADTQYF
TGCGCCAGCAGCCAAGGACAGGGTAATTACGCTGATACGCAGTATTTT
>NA|NA|TRBV24-1|TRBJ1-1
CATSDLPSIFSNTEAFF
TGTGCCACCAGTGATTTGCCATCTATTTTCTCGAACACTGAAGCTTTCTTT
>TRBD1|NA|TRBV5-6|TRBJ1-5
CASSSWGQENQPQHF
TGTGCCAGCAGCTCCTGGGGACAGGAAAATCAGCCCCAGCATTTT
>NA|NA|TRBV11-1|TRBJ2-3
CASSRKTDTQYF
TGTGCCAGCAGCCGAAAAACAGATACGCAGTATTTT
>NA|NA|TRBV7-6|TRBJ1-6
CASSLYGDSPLHF
TGTGCCAGCAGCTTGTACGGGGATTCACCCCTCCACTTT
>NA|NA|TRBV5-5|TRBJ1-5
CASSRDPGENNQPQHF
TGTGCCAGCAGCCGGGACCCAGGAGAGAACAATCAGCCCCAGCATTTT
>NA|NA|TRBV2|TRBJ1-5
CASSGPETNQPQHF
TGTGCCAGCAGTGGGCCAGAAACTAATCAGCCCCAGCATTTT
>NA|NA|TRBV6-6|TRBJ2-6
CASSQGQNSGANVLTF
TGTGCCAGCAGTCAAGGACAGAACTCTGGGGCCAACGTCCTGACTTTC
>NA|few|TRBV11-1|TRBJ2-4
CASSLRGLEGNIQYF
TGTGCCAGCAGCTTAAGGGGGTTGGAGGGAAACATTCAGTACTTC
>NA|NA|TRBV29-1|TRBJ1-2
CRTTGWDFYGYTF
TGCAGAACAACCGGATGGGACTTCTATGGCTACACCTTC
>NA|NA|TRBV5-4|TRBJ1-2
CASSYGDRPNYGYTF
TGTGCCAGCAGCTATGGAGACAGACCTAACTATGGCTACACCTTC
>NA|NA|TRBV10-3|TRBJ2-3
CAISPGSSGRTDTQYF
TGTGCCATCTCGCCAGGATCGAGCGGGCGCACAGATACGCAGTATTTT
>TRBD2|NA|TRBV6-5|TRBJ2-1
CASSRSSGYNEQFF
TGTGCCAGCAGTAGGTCTAGCGGATACAATGAGCAGTTCTTC
>TRBD2|NA|TRBV4-1|TRBJ2-5
CASSQLAGETRAQYF
TGCGCCAGCAGCCAGCTAGCGGGGGAGACCCGGGCCCAGTACTTC
>TRBD1|NA|TRBV25-1|TRBJ1-1
CASGTGVGAFF
TGTGCCAGCGGAACAGGGGTCGGGGCTTTCTTT
>TRBD2|NA|TRBV7-3|TRBJ2-1
CASSLRTPGPIGVGLAGSTEQFF
TGTGCCAGCAGCTTAAGAACCCCAGGTCCAATCGGCGTAGGACTAGCGGGATCTACTGAGCAGTTCTTC
>NA|few|TRBV2|TRBJ2-2
CASSRQGNTGELFF
TGTGCCAGCAGTCGTCAGGGTAACACCGGGGAGCTGTTTTTT
>NA|NA|TRBV19|TRBJ1-2
CASSWGGLYGYTF
TGTGCCAGTAGTTGGGGGGGCCTCTATGGCTACACCTTC
>NA|once|TRBV5-4|TRBJ2-3
CASSPSTGSTDTQYF
TGTGCCAGCAGTCCGTCCACAGGGAGCACAGATACGCAGTATTTT
>NA|NA|TRBV6-6|TRBJ1-1
CASSSTPGLGNTEAFF
TGTGCCAGCAGTTCCACTCCGGGACTGGGGAACACTGAAGCTTTCTTT
>NA|NA|TRBV12-5|TRBJ2-3
CASGLATLTDTQYF
TGTGCTAGTGGTTTGGCCACCCTCACAGATACGCAGTATTTT